This T cell receptor beta chain was recorded in a study of T cells in Graves' hyperthyroidism and ophthalmopathy (dated by TCRdb to between 2018 and 2020). About the study as a whole: A discovery cohort of about 100 patients, approximately 45 with Graves' ophthalmopathy and over 55 with stable Graves' hyperthyroidism, was used to find distinguishing TCR V-J signatures. An independent validation cohort of 18 to 20 hyperthyroidism patients and about 16 patients who later progressed to ophthalmopathy tested prospective prediction of ophthalmopathy. The 75 to 100 discovery patients were randomly split 7:3 into training and test sets. In about six Graves' hyperthyroidism patients, the study also compared T-cell repertoires from thyroid tissue with T-cell repertoires from blood. After blood sampling, hyperthyroidism patients were treated with methimazole at a starting dose of 30 mg daily, and ophthalmopathy patients were treated with high-dose intravenous methylprednisolone. The paper describes TCR Vbeta CDR3 sequencing of more than 120 peripheral blood samples, made up of fewer than 50 ophthalmopathy patients, more than 70 hyperthyroidism patients and roughly 17 progressor patients.

What the work shows at the level of the full study, not this receptor alone: Ophthalmopathy was separated from stable hyperthyroidism by a 13 V-J signature model, with around 90% sensitivity and about 81% specificity obtained in cross-validation and 80%/75% obtained in testing. In validation, the model predicted progression to ophthalmopathy with over 60% sensitivity and 72% to 85% specificity, a median of 6.5 months before onset. Most expanded thyroid clonotypes (frequency above 0.001) were also detected in blood, suggesting blood repertoires may reflect thyroid immune responses. No statistical method was used to set the sample size in advance, and investigators knew the group allocation.

Details on this clonotype: Its cognate antigen has yet to be identified. This CDR3 is missing its conserved last phenylalanine or tryptophan, likely due to a read error.

CDR1 and CDR2 (SGDLS, YYNGEE) derive from the germline V gene. The CDR3 is 14 residues long, counting both termini. Only the CDR3 region is kept as DNA, spanning 42 bases read in frame from base 1. V and J are truncated by 5 bases and 9 bases respectively, leaving an intervening sequence of 18 bases. TCR beta CDR3 regions were amplified from RNA transcripts. The TCR CDR3 was subjected to a first round of RT-PCR using the HTBI primer set and the Qiagen OneStep RT-PCR kit. Libraries were constructed in a second round of multiplex PCR, after which size selection and purification were performed. Libraries were sequenced paired-end with 100 bp reads on an Illumina HiSeq2000. Turning to the authors' computational methods: SOAPnuke was used to process the raw data, throwing out any read that contained adapters or uncalled bases, had a mean Phred below 15, or lacked an exact constant-primer or identifier match. High-quality paired reads were merged with COPE v1.2.5, and unique nucleotide sequences were defined as clonotypes. MiTCR v1.1 was used to align clonotypes to the IMGT TRBV, TRBD and TRBJ reference segments. Analysis was restricted to V-J combinations with a frequency above 0.0001, which covered roughly 99% of repertoires. A TCS score was defined as the ratio of F50 (clonal expansion) to E x V (chaos), with BLOSUM62-based TCRdist applied between CDR3 peptides within each V-J. Welch's t-statistics and random forest reduced roughly 540 V-J features to roughly 13, which were used in a naive Bayes classifier (R e1071). The similarity between thyroid and blood repertoires was quantified using the Morisita-Horn index. TCRdb reran the public reads through fastp at Q25 and MiXCR, keeping productive beta chains. One record per CDR3 amino acid sequence lists the most common genes and DNA. The V and J calls reflect TCRdb's pipeline rather than the authors' work. The sample table records about 98,000 distinct CDR3 sequences; 40% of these occur just once. The biggest ten clones account for 9.5% to 13% of the sample.

Stable Graves' hyperthyroidism was defined as no progression to ophthalmopathy during 18 months of follow-up. Hyperthyroidism patients were newly diagnosed, with disease duration under 2 months, and aged 18 to 65 years. Exclusion was applied to patients with uncontrolled infections, other autoimmune diseases, pregnancy or lactation. Clinical symptoms, serum thyroxine and TRAb, thyroid ultrasound, and orbital computed tomography formed the basis for the diagnoses. Total RNA was extracted using Trizol reagent, and RNA quality was assessed on an Agilent 2100 Bioanalyzer. Sequenced input: peripheral blood or thyroid tissue (not recorded which). The chain links TRBV9 with TRBJ1-5; perhaps TRBD1 is the D gene, with 6 bases matching. The sequence came from a woman in her 30s with Graves' hyperthyroidism. The DNA reads TGTGCCAGCAGTGCGACAGGTCCGGAGGGGCCCCAGCATTCT. Its protein is CASSATGPEGPQHS.